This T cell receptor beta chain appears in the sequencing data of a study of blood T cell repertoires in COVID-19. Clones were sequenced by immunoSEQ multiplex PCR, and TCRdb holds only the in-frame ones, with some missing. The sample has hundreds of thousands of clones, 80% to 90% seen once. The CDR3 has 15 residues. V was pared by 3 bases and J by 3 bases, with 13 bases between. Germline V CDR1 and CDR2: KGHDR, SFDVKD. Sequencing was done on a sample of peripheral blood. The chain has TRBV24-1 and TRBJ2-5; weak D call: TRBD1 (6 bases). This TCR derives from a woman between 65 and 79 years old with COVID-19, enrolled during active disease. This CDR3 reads CATSDPGHPKETQYF. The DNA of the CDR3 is TGTGCCACCAGTGATCCGGGACATCCGAAAGAGACCCAGTACTTC.